This T cell receptor beta chain was documented in a study of long-term antiretroviral therapy in people with HIV. At the level of the study: A decade or so separates the oldest specimens from the later 2015 immediate-ART recommendation.

Investigators performed immunoSEQ version v3.0 at survey level. Produced via immunoSEQ multiplex PCR; TCRdb's table is partial and in-frame only. The sample lists about 7,100 clones, 70% to 85% seen once, with about 22% in the top ten. Participants living with HIV all received treatment in the United States. Germline loops: CDR1 SGHAT, CDR2 FQNNGV. This CDR3 comprises 15 residues. Trimming removed 5 bases from V and 4 bases from J, with 15 bases in between. As for this clone: The antigen is unknown.

Regarding the study as a whole: Comparison with controls showed narrower CDR3 length ranges in HIV repertoires. Post-ART, diversity grew, though it stayed under transplant donor control levels.

The J gene is TRBJ1-3, the V gene TRBV11-2, with D maybe TRBD1 (6 bases). The TCR was taken from a middle-aged man with HIV. The source material was unsorted PBMCs, sampled 1.1 years after starting antiretroviral therapy. CDR3 bases: TGTGCCAGCAGCCCCCCGGGGGCGGCGGGAAACACCATATATTTT. Protein sequence: CASSPPGAAGNTIYF.